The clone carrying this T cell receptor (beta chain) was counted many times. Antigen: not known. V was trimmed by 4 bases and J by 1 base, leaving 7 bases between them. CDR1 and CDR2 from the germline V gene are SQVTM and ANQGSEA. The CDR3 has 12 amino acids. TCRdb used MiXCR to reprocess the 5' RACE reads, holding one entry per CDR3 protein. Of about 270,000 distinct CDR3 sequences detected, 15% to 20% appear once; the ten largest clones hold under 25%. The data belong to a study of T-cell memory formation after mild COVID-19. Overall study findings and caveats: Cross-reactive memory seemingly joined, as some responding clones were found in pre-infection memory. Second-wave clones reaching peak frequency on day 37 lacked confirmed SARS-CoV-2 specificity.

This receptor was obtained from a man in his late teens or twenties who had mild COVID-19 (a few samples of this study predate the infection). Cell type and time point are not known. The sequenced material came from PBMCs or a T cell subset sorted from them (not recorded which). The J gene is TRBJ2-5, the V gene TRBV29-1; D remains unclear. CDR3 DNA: TGCAGCGTTGTGCCAGGCCAAGAGACCCAGTACTTC. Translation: CSVVPGQETQYF. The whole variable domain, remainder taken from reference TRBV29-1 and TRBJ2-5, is SAVISQKPSRDICQRGTSLTIQCQVDSQVTMMFWYRQQPGQSLTLIATANQGSEATYESGFVIDKFPISRPNLTFSTLTVSNMSPEDSSIYLCSVVPGQETQYFGPGTRLLVL.